The 18 T cell receptor beta chains given below trace back to one sample, sequenced in a study of T cell repertoires in cytomegalovirus infection (dated by TCRdb to between 2018 and 2021). The sequencing machine was an Illumina HiSeq 1500. The public reads were quality trimmed at Q25 with fastp and then assembled into clones with MiXCR by TCRdb, keeping productive beta chains. Each entry merges the rows of one CDR3 protein and shows their most common DNA and genes. In this sample the table shows fewer than 700,000 distinct CDR3 sequences, 20% to 25% of which occur a single time. The ten largest clonotypes hold 8% of the sample. Sequenced sample: CD8+ T cells from PBMCs. The receptor set was obtained from a human donor in good health (CMV status not recorded). Some clones in this sample may be carry-over from other donors' samples.

The V and J genes are TRBV4-1 and TRBJ2-3; 12 bases are shared with TRBD1. CDR3 length: 17 residues. Germline lookup yields CDR1 MGHRA and CDR2 YSYEKL. V shed 0 bases, J shed 2 bases, and the junction held 3 bases outside the gene matches. The CDR3 spells CASSQDGTGGVTDTQYF. The DNA for the CDR3 is TGCGCCAGCAGCCAAGATGGGACAGGGGGCGTCACAGATACGCAGTATTTT.

The V and J genes are TRBV7-9 and TRBJ2-4, with TRBD2 matching over 9 bases. Germline CDR1 reads SEHNR; CDR2 reads FQNEAQ (reference sequence). Trimming removed 5 bases from V and 13 bases from J; junction bases left unmatched: 12. The CDR3 extends over 14 amino acids. CDR3 in amino acids: CASSNDLAGARQYF. DNA of the CDR3: TGTGCCAGCAGCAATGACTTAGCGGGGGCTCGGCAGTACTTC. Using reference TRBV7-9 and TRBJ2-4 for the parts outside the CDR3, the full variable domain is DTGVSQNPRHKITKRGQNVTFRCDPISEHNRLYWYRQTLGQGPEFLTYFQNEAQLEKSRLLSDRFSAERPKGSFSTLEIQRTEQGDSAMYLCASSNDLAGARQYFGAGTRLSVL.

This chain connects TRBV28 to TRBJ2-7; D possibly uses TRBD1 or TRBD2 (6 bases each). The CDR3 is made up of 13 amino acids. Per germline, CDR1 MDHEN and CDR2 SYDVKM. V gave up 3 bases and J gave up 7 bases, with 13 bases separating them. The CDR3 protein is CASSFGGQEEQYV. The CDR3 DNA reads as TGTGCCAGCAGTTTTGGGGGGCAGGAAGAGCAGTACGTC.

The chain links TRBV20-1 to TRBJ2-3; a possible D gene is TRBD2 (6 bases). The germline V and J ends were trimmed by 0 bases and 1 base, with 14 bases remaining between them. Germline values: CDR1 DFQATT, CDR2 SNEGSKA (reference sequence). The CDR3 totals 16 residues. The CDR3 sequence: CSARDSGGFGTDTQYF. Here the CDR3 DNA reads TGCAGTGCTAGAGATTCTGGAGGGTTTGGCACAGATACGCAGTATTTT.

This clonotype has only a few counts. At one of its ends the junction is not consistent with the germline gene, which may arise from a read error. The chain employs TRBV7-4 and TRBJ1-1; D ambiguous. CDR1 SGHVT and CDR2 SQSDAQ come from the germline V gene. The CDR3 runs to 14 residues. The CDR3 DNA reads as TGTGCCAGCAGCTTGAGGACGGGGAACGCTGAAGCTTTCTTT. It yields the protein CASSLRTGNAEAFF.

This clonotype has only a few counts. The chain employs TRBV6-6 and TRBJ2-1; possible D gene TRBD2, 6 bases. Germline assignment: CDR1 MNHNY and CDR2 SVGAGI (reference sequence). The CDR3 consists of 15 residues. Trimming removed 0 bases from V and 8 bases from J, with 14 bases in between. The CDR3 protein is CASSYSRYGGDEQFF. The CDR3 region has the DNA TGTGCCAGCAGTTACTCGAGGTACGGAGGGGATGAGCAGTTCTTC.

This clonotype was counted a single time. V is TRBV6-5 and J is TRBJ2-3; D is perhaps TRBD2 (6 bases). CDR3 length equals 18 residues. Trimming removed 0 bases from V and 0 bases from J, with 16 bases in between. Per the germline V gene, CDR1 is MNHEY and CDR2 is SVGAGI. The CDR3 sequence: CASSYSRAGISSTDTQYF. The CDR3 coding sequence is TGTGCCAGCAGTTACTCTCGGGCGGGGATTTCTAGCACAGATACGCAGTATTTT.

On this clonotype itself: Its ends do not fully match the called genes, so a read error is possible. CDR3 region: CASVGTGLSGADVLTF. CDR3 nucleotides: TGTGCTAGTGTCGGGACAGGCCTCTCTGGGGCCGACGTCCTGACTTTC. V gene TRBV12-5 combines with J gene TRBJ2-6; 8 bases are shared with TRBD1. Looked up from germline, CDR1 is LGHNT and CDR2 is FRNRAP. There are 16 residues in the CDR3.

The genes are TRBV20-1 and TRBJ2-3; D is uncertain. The CDR3 contains 15 residues. Per the germline V gene, CDR1 is DFQATT and CDR2 is SNEGSKA (reference sequence). V shed 1 base and J shed 2 bases, with 13 bases lying between them. The CDR3 reads CSARASRFTTDTQYF. Here the CDR3 DNA reads TGCAGTGCTAGAGCGAGTAGGTTCACCACAGATACGCAGTATTTT.

This clonotype came up many times. This chain's CDR3 is CASSPIPTDTQYF. The CDR3 DNA sequence: TGTGCCAGCAGCCCGATCCCCACAGATACGCAGTATTTT. The V gene is TRBV7-6, the J gene TRBJ2-3; D remains unclear. This CDR3 spans 13 amino acids. V was cut by 5 bases and J by 2 bases, with 8 bases left in between. Germline lookup yields CDR1 SGHVS and CDR2 FNYEAQ.

This clonotype has at least ten counts. The chain couples TRBV28 to TRBJ2-3, with unresolved D. The CDR3 runs 13 residues. Trimming pared 0 bases from V and 2 bases from J, leaving 3 bases between. CDR1 is MDHEN, CDR2 SYDVKM, per germline. The CDR3 loop is CASSLWPTDTQYF. The CDR3 DNA reads TGTGCCAGCAGTTTATGGCCCACAGATACGCAGTATTTT.

This clonotype was recorded a few times. The CDR3 DNA reads TGTGCCAGCAGAGACCCGGGACAGGGTTTTCCTTCTAATGAAAAACTGTTTTTT. Translated: CASRDPGQGFPSNEKLFF. This chain uses TRBV28 with TRBJ1-4; 9 nucleotides match TRBD1. Germline V CDR1 and CDR2: MDHEN, SYDVKM. The junction had 14 bases not matched to a gene; V was cut back by 6 bases and J by 3 bases. This CDR3 region has 18 residues.

This clonotype was counted ten times or more. J is TRBJ2-1 and V is TRBV7-8; 14 nucleotides align to TRBD2. V dropped 4 bases and J dropped 1; count of bases not matched to a gene: 3. CDR3 size: 17 residues. From germline, CDR1 is SGHVS and CDR2 FQNEAQ. In nucleotides, the CDR3 is TGTGCCAGCAGCTACTGGACTAGCGGGGGGTCCTACAATGAGCAGTTCTTC. The encoded protein is CASSYWTSGGSYNEQFF.

The sample holds many counts of this clonotype. The chain has TRBV12-3 or TRBV12-4 and TRBJ1-5; a weak D match, TRBD1 (6 bases). Trimming cost V 6 bases and J 6 bases, with 12 bases left between them. The CDR3 has 13 amino acids. The CDR3 nucleotides read TGTGCCAGCAGCTCAGGGGCGGTTCAGCCCCAGCATTTT. Protein sequence: CASSSGAVQPQHF.

This clonotype was observed many times. The rearrangement joins TRBV7-8 to TRBJ2-5, with 9 nucleotides matching TRBD2. The CDR3 extends over 15 amino acids. Looked up from germline, CDR1 is SGHVS and CDR2 is FQNEAQ. V shed 1 base, J shed 4 bases, and the junction held 4 bases outside the gene matches. This CDR3 reads CASSLEPSGVETQYF. The CDR3 nucleotides read TGTGCCAGCAGCTTAGAGCCTAGCGGGGTAGAGACCCAGTACTTC.

The chain combines TRBV6-2 or TRBV6-3 with TRBJ2-1; TRBD2 matches 11 bases. The CDR3 extends over 14 amino acids. CDR1 and CDR2 from the germline V gene are MNHEY and SVGEGT. V shed 6 bases, J shed 4 bases, and the junction held 2 bases outside the gene matches. The CDR3 DNA reads as TGTGCCAGCAGGGGACTAGCGGTTTACAATGAGCAGTTCTTC. This codes for CASRGLAVYNEQFF.

A single count supports this clonotype. A much more abundant neighbour one base away suggests this may be a read error. The rearrangement joins TRBV4-1 to TRBJ1-1; no definite D call. The V gene's germline CDR1 is MGHRA and CDR2 YSYEKL. The CDR3 extends over 15 amino acids. The CDR3 spells CAGSQDFAGLTEAFF. As DNA, the CDR3 is TGCGCCGGCAGCCAAGATTTCGCAGGCCTCACTGAAGCTTTCTTT.

This clonotype was seen a handful of times. The rearrangement joins TRBV6-6 to TRBJ2-5, with D perhaps TRBD2 (6 bases). The V gene lost 2 bases and the J gene lost 5 bases, with 9 bases spanning the gap. The CDR3 has 13 amino acids. CDR1 MNHNY and CDR2 SVGAGI come from the germline V gene (reference sequence). The CDR3: CASSYAGGETQYF. The CDR3 DNA sequence: TGTGCCAGCAGTTACGCCGGAGGGGAGACCCAGTACTTC.